This is a list of T cell receptor beta chains from one sample in a study of blood T cell repertoires in COVID-19. Profiled with immunoSEQ multiplex PCR; TCRdb holds only in-frame clones, not every one. The sample lists under 300,000 clones; about four fifths were seen once. Sequencing input: peripheral blood. These receptors came from a woman of 80 years or more with acute or convalescent COVID-19. Each CDR3 is given with its conserved first and last residue. A D gene is named only where the DNA matches it firmly. Only part of the rows carry a size: once, few, many, or a class if the clone is expanded.

V	size	J	D	CDR3	DNA
TRBV29-1	-	TRBJ1-6	-	CSVERRPMPDSPLHF	TGCAGCGTTGAAAGGCGGCCTATGCCAGATTCACCCCTCCACTTT
TRBV11-1	-	TRBJ2-5	TRBD1	CASSPQRTGGRETQYF	TGTGCCAGCAGCCCCCAACGGACAGGGGGCAGAGAGACCCAGTACTTC
TRBV20-1	-	TRBJ1-1	-	CSASPRTEAFF	TGCAGTGCTTCCCCTCGCACTGAAGCTTTCTTT
TRBV3-1/TRBV3-2	-	TRBJ1-5	-	CASSQEGGAGNQPQHF	TGTGCCAGCAGCCAAGAAGGTGGGGCCGGCAATCAGCCCCAGCATTTT
TRBV4-1	few	TRBJ2-5	TRBD2	CASSQGGLAGGQETQYF	TGCGCCAGCAGCCAAGGAGGCCTAGCGGGGGGGCAAGAGACCCAGTACTTC
TRBV4-1	-	TRBJ2-7	-	CASSQGTFYEQYF	TGCGCCAGCAGCCAAGGGACATTCTACGAGCAGTACTTC
TRBV7-3	-	TRBJ2-7	TRBD1	CASSATGGIEQYF	TGTGCCAGCAGCGCTACAGGGGGGATCGAGCAGTACTTC
TRBV5-1	-	TRBJ1-2	TRBD1	CASSTAGTRQGARTF	TGCGCCAGCAGCACTGCCGGGACGAGACAGGGGGCGCGGACCTTC
TRBV4-2	-	TRBJ1-4	TRBD1	CASSQDWFGQATNEKLFF	TGTGCCAGCAGCCAAGACTGGTTTGGACAGGCAACTAATGAAAAACTGTTTTTT
TRBV5-1	few	TRBJ2-2	TRBD1	CASSLVARGHGGELFF	TGCGCCAGCAGCTTGGTGGCCAGGGGGCATGGCGGGGAGCTGTTTTTT
TRBV11-2	-	TRBJ2-3	-	CASSLSPPLSGTDTQYF	TGTGCCAGCAGCTTATCCCCCCCCCTAAGTGGCACAGATACGCAGTATTTT
TRBV3-1/TRBV3-2	-	TRBJ1-6	-	CASSPQGHYSPLHF	TGTGCCAGCAGCCCGCAGGGGCATTATTCACCCCTCCACTTT
TRBV6-5	-	TRBJ1-1	-	CASTGRGHNTEAFF	TGTGCCAGCACCGGTAGGGGACACAACACTGAAGCTTTCTTT
TRBV30	-	TRBJ1-5	-	CAWNTGGKGQPQHF	TGTGCCTGGAACACTGGCGGGAAGGGTCAGCCCCAGCATTTT
TRBV3-1/TRBV3-2	-	TRBJ1-6	TRBD1	CASGGGLRDRNSPLHF	TGTGCCAGCGGGGGCGGTCTCCGGGACAGAAATTCACCCCTCCACTTT
TRBV29-1	-	TRBJ1-1	-	CSAQDSKTEAFF	TGCAGCGCACAGGACAGTAAGACTGAAGCTTTCTTT
TRBV5-4	-	TRBJ1-6	-	CASSFQGVGNSPLHF	TGTGCCAGCAGCTTTCAGGGCGTCGGTAATTCACCCCTCCACTTT
TRBV19	-	TRBJ2-3	-	CASSMTGYTDTQYF	TGTGCCAGTAGTATGACAGGCTACACAGATACGCAGTATTTT
TRBV5-4	-	TRBJ1-2	TRBD1	CASSPGQESYGYTF	TGTGCCAGCAGCCCAGGACAGGAGTCCTATGGCTACACCTTC
TRBV7-2	-	TRBJ1-2	TRBD1	CASSLEGANYGYTF	TGTGCCAGCAGCTTAGAGGGGGCAAACTATGGCTACACCTTC
TRBV28	-	TRBJ1-1	-	CASSARLGGGTEAFF	TGTGCCAGCAGTGCCCGGCTCGGGGGAGGAACTGAAGCTTTCTTT
TRBV6-5	-	TRBJ1-2	TRBD1	CASTRDRAPNYGYTF	TGTGCCAGCACCCGGGACAGGGCCCCTAACTATGGCTACACCTTC
TRBV14	once	TRBJ2-1	TRBD2	CASSQLAGGRNEQFF	TGTGCCAGCAGCCAACTAGCGGGGGGGAGGAATGAGCAGTTCTTC